These 24 T cell receptor delta chains came from one sample sequenced in a study of delta chain sequences of gamma delta T cells. TCRdb reanalysed the 5' RACE reads via CATT. The table has roughly 200 delta-chain clones, 16% seen once. The sample was either unsorted cells or a sorted T cell fraction (not recorded which). These receptor sequences come from a human donor in good health.

A note on this clone: TCRdb has a much larger clone's protein, which differs at residue 15 from the translation of this DNA, likely because of a read error; what is shown is the protein translated from the DNA. The chain links TRDV2 to TRDJ1; no firm D call. CDR3 length: 18 residues. In germline, CDR1 is GEAIGNYY, CDR2 EKD. The CDR3 DNA reads TGTGCCTGTGACACCGTGATCGGGGTCCCGGTCCACACCGATAGACTCATCTTT. It is translated as CACDTVIGVPVHTDRLIF.

A note on this clone: Since a much larger clone is just one base distant, this may be a read error. At the DNA level, this CDR3 is encoded by other sequences in the same sample as well. The rearrangement links TRDV2 to TRDJ1; perhaps TRDD3 as D (5 bases). The CDR3 sequence is 15 residues long. Germline CDR1 and CDR2: GEAIGNYY and EKD. The CDR3 DNA is TGTGCGTGTGACACCGCGGGATTGCGGGACGATAAACTCATCTTT. Its protein product is CACDTAGLRDDKLIF.

This clone is classed as medium-sized. The chain has TRDV2 and TRDJ1; D might be TRDD3 (6 bases). The CDR3 covers 19 residues. V shed 0 bases and J shed 1 base, with 23 bases lying between them. In germline, CDR1 is GEAIGNYY, CDR2 EKD. The CDR3 nucleotides are TGTGCCTGTGACACCTTACTGGGAAGAAACGAGAGGGGCACCGATAAACTCATCTTT. Protein product: CACDTLLGRNERGTDKLIF.

In its sample, this clone is hyperexpanded. V is TRDV1 and J is TRDJ1; 12 bases fit TRDD3. This CDR3 has 20 amino acids. V lost 2 bases and J lost 3; bases outside the gene matches: 16. Germline CDR1 and CDR2: TSWWSYY and QGS. For the CDR3, the DNA is TGTGCTCTTGGGGAATCCTCCCCCGAATTACTGGGGGATACCCCCGATAAACTCATCTTT. This gives the protein CALGESSPELLGDTPDKLIF.

Notes on this clone: This likely traces to a read error, being one base from a far larger clone. V is TRDV1 and J is TRDJ1, with D perhaps matching TRDD2 or TRDD3 (5 bases each). The germline V gene has CDR1 TSWWSYY and CDR2 QGS. This CDR3 comprises 24 residues. Trimming removed 4 bases at V and 1 base at J, with 40 bases between. The CDR3 loop reads CALGVLTPPLRYWFAYGGTDKLIF. DNA for the CDR3: TGTGCTCTTGGGGTACTCACCCCCCCCCTTCGTTACTGGTTCGCGTACGGAGGCACCGATAAACTCATCTTT.

This clone was observed a few times. This likely came from a read error, as a far larger clone is one base away. The same CDR3 also results from other DNA sequences found in this sample. This chain joins TRDV2 and TRDJ1; possible D gene TRDD1, 5 bases. The V gene's germline CDR1 is GEAIGNYY and CDR2 EKD. CDR3 length: 22 residues. In DNA form, the CDR3 reads TGTGCCTGTGACACCGTAATAGGGTCCTCCCCCGGGAAGGGCTCTTACACCGATAAACTCATCTTC. This sequence encodes CACDTVIGSSPGKGSYTDKLIF.

This clone was counted only a few times. This DNA's translation differs at residue 21 from TCRdb's protein, which comes from a much larger clone; a read error is likely, and the protein shown is translated from the DNA. The chain links TRDV1 to TRDJ1; TRDD3 is a possible D gene (6 bases). CDR1 TSWWSYY and CDR2 QGS come from the germline V gene. The CDR3 spans 23 residues. CDR3 nucleotide sequence: TGTGCTCTTGGGGAAAAGCGAGTGGGGCCTACTGGGAGCCCGTTTATGATTACCGATAAACCCATCTTT. Translation: CALGEKRVGPTGSPFMITDKPIF.

Notes on this clone: One base separates it from a far larger clone, so it is likely a read error. CDR3 in DNA: TGTGCCTGTGACACCGTAACAGGGTCCTCCCCCGGGAAGGGCTCTTACACCGATAAACTCATCTTT. Translated, it gives CACDTVTGSSPGKGSYTDKLIF. This chain connects TRDV2 to TRDJ1; D gene unclear. V was pared by 0 bases and J by 0 bases, with 31 bases between. The CDR3 runs to 22 residues. Germline lookup yields CDR1 GEAIGNYY and CDR2 EKD.

This clone has only a few counts. A far larger clone lies a single base away; this is likely a read error. Other nucleotide sequences from this sample produce the same CDR3. The rearrangement uses TRDV1 and TRDJ1, with TRDD3 as a possible D gene (6 bases). Germline CDR1 and CDR2: TSWWSYY and QGS. This CDR3 contains 26 residues. Written as DNA, the CDR3 is TGTGCTCTTGGGGAACTAGTCCCGACAGGGGCCCCTACGTGGTTGGATACTAGGTGGTACACCGATAAACTGATCTTT. Encoded protein: CALGELVPTGAPTWLDTRWYTDKLIF.

This clone was detected a few times. It is likely a read error: a sequence one base away is far more abundant. The sample has other DNA sequences that encode this CDR3 too. The CDR3 is CACDTVIGVPVHTDKLIF. As DNA, the CDR3 is TGTGCCTGTGACACCGTGATCGGGGTCCCGGTCCACACCGATAAACTCATCTTC. V usage is TRDV2 and J usage is TRDJ1; D call uncertain. Germline V CDR1 and CDR2: GEAIGNYY, EKD. CDR3 length equals 18 residues.

On this clone: It differs at one base from a far larger clone, so likely a read error. V is TRDV2 and J is TRDJ1; weak D call: TRDD3 (5 bases). Trimming stripped 0 bases from V and 8 bases from J, with 18 bases between. In germline, CDR1 is GEAIGNYY, CDR2 EKD. The CDR3 is made up of 15 amino acids. CDR3 region: CACDTWGSLPGKLIF. CDR3 nucleotides: TGTGCCTGTGACACCTGGGGCTCCCTCCCGGGGAAACTCATCTTT.

The table lists this clone with a few counts. This DNA translates differently at residue 6 from the TCRdb protein, which is that of a much larger clone; a read error is likely, and the protein shown is the DNA's own translation. This chain connects TRDV1 to TRDJ1; 7 positions agree with TRDD2. V lost 3 bases to trimming and J lost 3 bases; unmatched junction nucleotides: 19. There are 19 residues in the CDR3. The germline CDR1 and CDR2 sequences are TSWWSYY and QGS. The CDR3 region is CALGESRFLRFGEADKLIF. The CDR3 region has the DNA TGTGCTCTTGGGGAGTCTCGGTTCCTACGTTTCGGGGAGGCCGATAAACTCATCTTT.

This clone has just a few counts. A much larger clone lies a single base off, so this may be a read error. The chain employs TRDV2 and TRDJ1, with D maybe TRDD3 (5 bases). Germline V gene data show CDR1 as GEAIGNYY and CDR2 as EKD. The CDR3 runs to 18 residues. As DNA, the CDR3 is TGTGCCTGTGACTATTCTAACAGAGGGGGTCCAAACACCGATAAACTCACCTTT. Amino acids: CACDYSNRGGPNTDKLTF.

Comments on this clone: One base separates it from a far larger clone, so it is likely a read error. This chain joins TRDV2 and TRDJ1; no definite D call. The CDR3 is 14 residues long. CDR1 and CDR2 (germline): GEAIGNYY, EKD. V was shortened by 0 bases and J by 1 base, with 8 bases between the two germline ends. Written as DNA, the CDR3 is TGTGCCTGTGACACCCTCCGCCCCACCGATAAACTCATCTTT. Translating it yields CACDTLRPTDKLIF.

Relative to its sample, this clone is large. The gene calls are TRAV23/DV6 and TRDJ1; 10 nucleotides align to TRDD3. The CDR3 is 20 residues long. Germline assignment: CDR1 NTAFDY and CDR2 IRPDVSE (reference sequence). CDR3 loop: CAVSMRQVFLPLGDSDKLIF. The CDR3 DNA follows: TGTGCCGTAAGTATGCGACAGGTCTTCCTACCGCTGGGGGATAGCGATAAACTCATCTTT.

In regard to this clone: The sample holds other DNA sequences that translate to the same CDR3. The gene calls are TRDV2 and TRDJ3, with 8 bases fitting TRDD3. The junction had 15 bases not matched to a gene; V was cut back by 0 bases and J by 0 bases. Germline-derived CDR1 and CDR2 are GEAIGNYY and EKD. The CDR3 contains 22 residues. The CDR3 loop reads CACDTMGVLGERSSWDTRQMFF. CDR3 sequence (DNA): TGTGCCTGTGACACCATGGGAGTGCTGGGGGAACGGAGCTCCTGGGACACCCGACAGATGTTTTTC.

In its sample, this clone ranks as large. The chain combines TRDV2 with TRDJ1; 11 nucleotides line up with TRDD3. This CDR3 is 18 amino acids long. Germline trimming cut 1 base from V and 2 bases from J; bases unmatched to any gene: 11. Germline-derived CDR1 and CDR2 are GEAIGNYY and EKD. Written as DNA, the CDR3 is TGTGCCTGTGACACTCTGGGGGATACCCTCAAGAATACCGATAAACTCATCTTT. It codes for CACDTLGDTLKNTDKLIF.

This clone was observed a handful of times. A far larger clone is a single base away, which makes a read error likely. Other DNA sequences in this specimen translate into the identical CDR3. The chain employs TRDV1 and TRDJ1; TRDD2 might be the D (6 bases). Germline CDR1 TSWWSYY, CDR2 QGS. Trimming removed 3 bases from V and 2 bases from J, with 19 bases in between. The CDR3 runs 17 residues. The CDR3 here is CALGENPSLPLTDKLIF. The CDR3 DNA follows: TGTGCTCTTGGGGAGAACCCTTCCCTACCGCTGACCGATAAACTCATCTTT.

The CDR3 protein is CACDTLLGDTMKTDKLIF. The CDR3 DNA is TGTGCCTGTGACACGCTACTGGGGGATACTATGAAAACCGATAAACTCATCTTT. This chain uses TRDV2 with TRDJ1; TRDD3 matches at 12 bases. Per germline, CDR1 GEAIGNYY and CDR2 EKD. CDR3 size: 18 residues. The trim removed 1 base at V and 2 bases at J, leaving 10 bases unmatched.

This rearrangement joins TRDV2 to TRDJ1; 7 bases are a match to TRDD3. This CDR3 contains 10 residues. With V trimmed by 4 bases and J by 14 bases, 6 bases remained unmatched. Germline V CDR1 and CDR2: GEAIGNYY, EKD. The CDR3 protein is CACDPILGIF. The CDR3 nucleotides are TGTGCCTGTGATCCTATACTGGGGATCTTT.

The J segment is TRDJ1; no V gene was assigned; TRDD3 was called by the table and not checked on the DNA. The CDR3 totals 30 residues. The DNA for the CDR3 is TGCAGTGGTATCAACGCAGAGTCTGCTGCTCTCTATTCTTGGGGGCCCCCAACTGGGGGATACGCGTGGGGCACCGATAAACTCATCTTT. Amino acid sequence: CSGINAESAALYSWGPPTGGYAWGTDKLIF.

A word on this clone: A read error is likely here: a far larger clone is one base away. This chain connects TRDV1 to TRDJ1, with 8 bases matching TRDD3. Germline V gives CDR1 TSWWSYY, CDR2 QGS. The CDR3 covers 21 residues. DNA for the CDR3: TGTGCTCCTGGGGAACTAGACCGTACTGGGGGTCTAGATCGCTACACCGATAAACTCATCTTT. Its translation: CAPGELDRTGGLDRYTDKLIF.

By proportion, this clone is large. Other DNA sequences in this sample translate to the same CDR3. The chain couples TRDV2 to TRDJ1, with a tentative D call TRDD3 (5 bases). CDR1 is GEAIGNYY and CDR2 is EKD in the germline V gene. The V gene lost 0 bases and the J gene lost 4 bases, with 14 bases spanning the gap. The CDR3 covers 15 residues. CDR3 in DNA: TGTGCCTGTGACACCGCGGGATTGCGGGACGATAAACTCATCTTT. Its translation: CACDTAGLRDDKLIF.

As to this clone: TCRdb's protein for this DNA is that of a much larger clone and differs from the translation at residue 8, likely a read error; the protein shown is the DNA translation. This chain connects TRDV1 to TRDJ1; D perhaps matches TRDD3 (6 bases). Trimming stripped 2 bases from V and 2 bases from J, with 36 bases between. The germline V gene has CDR1 TSWWSYY and CDR2 QGS. The CDR3 totals 23 residues. CDR3 bases: TGTGCTCTTGGGGAAAAGCGAGAGGGGCCTACTGGGAGCCCGTTTATGATTACCGATAAACTCATCTTT. Translating gives CALGEKREGPTGSPFMITDKLIF.